This is a list of T cell receptor beta chains from one sample in a study of CD8 T cells in Susac syndrome. TCRdb analysed the immunoSEQ multiplex PCR reads with MiXCR anew, one entry per CDR3 protein. This sample has hundreds of thousands of distinct CDR3 sequences, with roughly 85% found just once. The sample was CD8+ T cells from PBMCs. These receptors were collected from a human donor with multiple sclerosis. The CDR3 runs from the conserved cysteine through the conserved F or W. A D gene is named only where the DNA matches it firmly. Not all rows give a size; the values are once, few, many and, for expanded clones, a class.

TRBJ2-3,NA,TRBV6-5,20,TRBD2,CASSNFLRGLAGGYTDTQYF,TGTGCCAGCAGTAACTTCCTTCGAGGACTAGCGGGAGGTTACACAGATACGCAGTATTTT
TRBJ2-7,NA,TRBV9,15,NA,CASSVGTAGSYEQYF,TGTGCCAGCAGCGTAGGGACAGCGGGCTCCTACGAGCAGTACTTC
TRBJ2-7,NA,TRBV28,14,NA,CASSLTGTTGDQYF,TGTGCCAGCAGTTTAACCGGGACTACAGGGGATCAGTACTTC
TRBJ2-7,once,TRBV28,14,NA,CASSLLANDYEQYF,TGTGCCAGCAGTTTACTCGCTAACGATTACGAGCAGTACTTC
TRBJ2-1,once,TRBV15,15,TRBD1,CATSRDRGQGDEQFF,TGTGCCACCAGCAGAGATCGGGGACAGGGCGATGAGCAGTTCTTC
TRBJ2-5,few,TRBV7-9,18,TRBD2,CASSSRGGLAGQQETQYF,TGTGCCAGCAGCTCAAGAGGGGGACTAGCGGGTCAACAGGAGACCCAGTACTTC
TRBJ2-1,once,TRBV9,14,TRBD2,CASSVALAVNEQFF,TGTGCCAGCAGCGTAGCCCTAGCGGTCAATGAGCAGTTCTTC
TRBJ1-3,NA,TRBV20-1,12,NA,CSARTEENTIYF,TGCAGTGCTAGGACAGAAGAAAACACCATATATTTT
TRBJ2-5,NA,TRBV7-9,14,NA,CASSLLGWEETQYF,TGTGCCAGCAGCTTACTAGGATGGGAAGAGACCCAGTACTTC
TRBJ2-7,NA,TRBV20-1,13,TRBD1,CSAIDREEYEQYF,TGCAGTGCTATCGACAGGGAAGAGTACGAGCAGTACTTC
TRBJ2-1,NA,TRBV27,16,NA,CASSLTGGIIYNEQFF,TGTGCCAGCAGTTTAACGGGCGGAATTATTTACAATGAGCAGTTCTTC
TRBJ2-1,NA,TRBV9,16,NA,CASSPSGTGAYNEQFF,TGTGCCAGCAGCCCCTCCGGGACGGGGGCCTACAATGAGCAGTTCTTC
TRBJ2-7,NA,TRBV12-3/TRBV12-4,12,NA,CASRPEVGEQYF,TGTGCCAGCAGACCAGAAGTAGGCGAGCAGTACTTC
TRBJ1-1,NA,TRBV24-1,11,NA,CATGPDTEAFF,TGTGCCACCGGTCCGGACACTGAAGCTTTCTTT
TRBJ2-1,NA,TRBV5-1,19,TRBD2,CASRWEGTSGSKPENEQFF,TGCGCCAGCAGATGGGAAGGGACTAGCGGGTCCAAACCGGAAAATGAGCAGTTCTTC
TRBJ2-7,NA,TRBV12-3/TRBV12-4,14,NA,CASSPQTETYEQYF,TGTGCCAGCAGTCCCCAGACGGAGACCTACGAGCAGTACTTC
TRBJ2-7,NA,TRBV28,12,NA,CASGASGNEQYF,TGTGCCAGCGGGGCCTCTGGGAACGAGCAGTACTTC
TRBJ1-1,NA,TRBV6-2/TRBV6-3,13,NA,CASPSDSNTEAFF,TGTGCCAGTCCGAGTGACTCGAACACTGAAGCTTTCTTT
TRBJ2-1,NA,TRBV20-1,14,TRBD2,CSAPGRELYNEQFF,TGCAGTGCCCCCGGGCGGGAGTTGTACAATGAGCAGTTCTTC
TRBJ2-1,few,TRBV7-3,13,NA,CASSLTQAREQFF,TGTGCCAGCAGCTTAACTCAAGCACGTGAGCAGTTCTTC
TRBJ1-1,NA,TRBV19,12,NA,CASVGGNTEAFF,TGTGCCAGTGTAGGGGGTAACACTGAAGCTTTCTTT
TRBJ2-2,NA,TRBV4-1,16,NA,CASSQGSLGYTGELFF,TGCGCCAGCAGCCAGGGTAGCTTGGGGTACACCGGGGAGCTGTTTTTT
TRBJ1-1,NA,TRBV5-6,15,TRBD1,CASSWDRTGATEAFF,TGTGCCAGCAGCTGGGACCGGACAGGGGCCACTGAAGCTTTCTTT
TRBJ2-1,NA,TRBV5-1,14,TRBD2,CASKGTSGRYEQFF,TGCGCCAGCAAAGGGACTAGCGGGAGGTATGAGCAGTTCTTC
TRBJ1-5,NA,TRBV27,14,NA,CASTKKGSNQPQHF,TGTGCCAGCACCAAAAAGGGAAGCAATCAGCCCCAGCATTTT
TRBJ2-1,NA,TRBV27,17,TRBD2,CASSSRTSGKTLDEQFF,TGTGCCAGCAGTTCGAGGACTAGCGGGAAGACTCTGGATGAGCAGTTCTTC
TRBJ2-1,NA,TRBV7-9,13,NA,CASSLGVTNEQFF,TGTGCCAGCAGCTTAGGGGTTACCAATGAGCAGTTCTTC
TRBJ2-5,NA,TRBV12-3/TRBV12-4,15,NA,CASSLVTSSWETQYF,TGTGCCAGCAGTTTAGTAACCAGCAGCTGGGAGACCCAGTACTTC
TRBJ2-2,NA,TRBV12-3/TRBV12-4,13,NA,CATAGQHTGELFF,TGTGCCACCGCGGGACAGCACACCGGGGAGCTGTTTTTT
TRBJ1-2,NA,TRBV28,12,NA,CASSWTNYGYTF,TGTGCCAGCAGTTGGACTAACTATGGCTACACCTTC
TRBJ2-1,NA,TRBV28,20,TRBD1,CASRRGTGRPGLLKHNEQFF,TGTGCCAGCAGGCGCGGGACAGGTCGACCGGGCTTATTAAAGCATAATGAGCAGTTCTTC
TRBJ2-7,NA,TRBV20-1,15,NA,CSARDGGGPSYEQYF,TGCAGTGCTAGAGATGGGGGAGGACCCTCCTACGAGCAGTACTTC
TRBJ2-5,NA,TRBV9,15,TRBD2,CASSEAGRARETQYF,TGTGCCAGCAGCGAGGCCGGGAGGGCCCGAGAGACCCAGTACTTC